This TCR beta chain was recorded in a study of cytomegalovirus exposure and HLA in healthy donors. Overall study results and limits: Later analysis identified 16,000 or so TCR beta sequences associated with HLA alleles, using a false discovery rate threshold of 0.05. It was likely that a cluster of highly shared sequence variants was a sequencing artifact. In vitro testing confirmed a few CMV-associated chains as specific for CMV antigens.

V was cut by 1 base and J by 0 bases, with 15 bases left in between. Germline loops: CDR1 SGHVS, CDR2 FNYEAQ. CDR3 length: 17 residues. A word on this clone: Its antigen is unknown.

In the PCR, 60 Vbeta and 13 Jbeta primers were used. Profiling relied on immunoSEQ multiplex PCR, and the TCRdb table lists in-frame clones only, not all of them. The table has about 130,000 clones, over 8% seen once. At sampling all donors were nominally healthy, likely with unrecorded immune exposures. The source of this sequence is a man aged 40-55 years in good health and CMV-seronegative. The sample was PBMCs. The gene calls are TRBV7-6 and TRBJ1-1; D is perhaps TRBD1 (5 bases). For the CDR3, the DNA is TGTGCCAGCAGCTTAGTTGGTGTAGGGGCGATGAACACTGAAGCTTTCTTT. This gives the protein CASSLVGVGAMNTEAFF.